This T cell receptor beta chain is from a study of cytomegalovirus exposure and HLA in healthy donors. A multiplex PCR was run with 60 Vbeta primers and 13 Jbeta primers. Measured with immunoSEQ multiplex PCR; TCRdb has only the in-frame clones, and not every one. The table includes around 140,000 clones, approximately 80% detected once. Comments on this clone: The antigen is undetermined.

The CDR3 totals 14 residues. In germline, CDR1 is MDHEN, CDR2 SYDVKM. The germline V and J ends were trimmed by 2 bases and 4 bases, with 11 bases remaining between them. The study's findings and limits: Being productive about 87% or about 30% of the time was typical of most TCR beta V segments in an earlier analysis.

The rearrangement uses TRBV28 and TRBJ2-5, with TRBD2 as a possible D gene (6 bases). The specimen was PBMCs. This receptor was obtained from a middle-aged man in good health and CMV-seronegative. The CDR3 reads CASSLGGNRETQYF. In DNA, the CDR3 is TGTGCCAGCAGTTTAGGGGGGAATAGAGAGACCCAGTACTTC. The entire variable domain, with the rest obtained from reference TRBV28 and TRBJ2-5, is as follows: DVKVTQSSRYLVKRTGEKVFLECVQDMDHENMFWYRQDPGLGLRLIYFSYDVKMKEKGDIPEGYSVSREKKERFSLILESASTNQTSMYLCASSLGGNRETQYFGPGTRLLVL.